This T cell receptor beta chain was sequenced during a study of CXCR3-negative and CXCR3-positive naive CD8 T cells (dated by TCRdb to 2018 to 2020). Describing the broader study: In total, approximately 140 million TRB reads were obtained, or roughly 1.5 +/- 0.3 million reads per library. Diversity and physicochemical repertoire analyses were performed on around 10 donors pooled from two independent experiments. TRBV-TRBJ cluster analysis included naive subsets from 5 donors and memory cells from 3 donors. What the authors observed across the whole study: Compared with CXCR3-negative naive cells, CXCR3-positive naive cells had TRB CDR3s with higher hydrophobicity (lower Kidera factor 4), lower energy, and higher strength and volume indices. Within the same donor, TRBV-TRBJ usage looked similar between naive CXCR3-negative and CXCR3-positive cells, but memory cells had distinct patterns. Surface CD5, linked to self-reactivity in mice, was comparable between naive subsets; TCR interaction strength was therefore also inferred from TRB CDR3 physicochemical properties. CXCR3 expression partially decreased after cryopreservation, so most assays used freshly isolated PBMCs. Comparably high repertoire diversity was found in both naive subsets, whereas much lower repertoire diversity was found in memory CD8+ T cells.

The sequencing machine was a NextSeq 550. The Human TCR Profiling Kit (MiLaboratory) was used to prepare UMI-labeled 5' RACE TRB cDNA libraries. The full amount of extracted RNA was used for cDNA synthesis, and the full amount of resulting cDNA was used for PCR amplification. Libraries were prepared in parallel with an identical number of PCR cycles. The original methods were these. With a minimum of two reads required per UMI, MIGEC and MiXCR pulled out about 49,000 +/- 11,000 unique UMI-labeled TRB cDNA molecules from each library. Each library averaged around 42,000 +/- 9,900 functional in-frame TRB CDR3 nucleotide clonotypes without stop codons. After each sample was downsampled to 5000 UMI-labeled TRB molecules, VDJtools was used to calculate diversity metrics such as normalized Shannon-Wiener and Chao1. VDJtools was used to calculate clonotype-size-weighted physicochemical properties of the central five CDR3 residues, namely interaction energy, strength, volume and Kidera factor 4. TCRdb reprocessed the reads, and each CDR3 protein sequence is entered once, without DNA. In this record, the V and J calls reflect TCRdb's handling and not the investigators' own analysis. In this sample's table one finds under 75,000 distinct CDR3 sequences. The ten largest clones capture approximately 0.71% of the sample.

For every CD8+ T cell subset, 250,000 to 300,000 cells were flow-sorted straight into RLT lysis buffer, and each subset was sorted in triplicate. To keep memory contaminants out, a stringent definition of naive CD8+ T cells was applied: CD45RO-CCR7+CD27+CD95-. Peripheral blood mononuclear cells were isolated from buffy coats using standard density gradient centrifugation. Naive CXCR3-negative and CXCR3-positive CD8+ T cells were flow-sorted on a FACSAria III. An RNeasy Mini Kit was used to extract total RNA from the sorted cells. The CDR3 starts with the cysteine, ends with the phenylalanine, and has 16 residues. Only the protein is on record. CDR1 and CDR2 were assigned from the germline V gene (reference sequence) as LNHNV and YYDKDF. Notes on this clonotype: Its target antigen remains unknown.

Recombination joined TRBV15 with TRBJ2-2; TCRdb's D call of TRBD1 is untestable without DNA. The source of this sequence is a human donor in good health. Some clones in this sample may be carry-over from other donors' samples. Sequenced input: naive CXCR3+ CD8+ T cells from blood. The cell subset or site tag for this specimen amounts to: CD45RO-CCR7+CD27+CD95- naive CD8+ T cells expressing CXCR3 (TNR3+). The CDR3 loop reads CATSRVEGASDGELFF.